This T cell receptor (beta chain) appears in the sequencing data of a study of human T cells and chemical hapten exposure. The overall study: The study lasted 20 to 25 weeks, and patients were dosed weekly with diphenylcyclopropenone on the scalp throughout. From small differences in pooled library volume came most of the variation in per-sample TCR yields. Study-wide points: Since the donors had alopecia, their immune response may not be the same as that of healthy people. Among TCRs, those above 1 in 1000 frequency were unaffected by DPC sensitization.

The time point here: pre-sensitization, week 0. Specified treatment: therapeutic diphenylcyclopropenone sensitization with weekly scalp DPC. Each CDR3 protein is one row after TCRdb ran MiXCR on the RACE reads. In the table there are 300,000 to 450,000 distinct CDR3 sequences, 4.5% to 5.5% of which are singletons. Concerning this clonotype itself: Antigen: not known.

CDR3 length equals 15 residues. Germline V gene lookup returns CDR1 MNHEY and CDR2 SMNVEV (reference sequence). V lost 3 bases, J lost 2 bases, and 14 bases lay in between. This TCR came from a woman aged 45 to 65 with alopecia areata. Some clones in this sample may be carry-over from other donors' samples. The specimen was whole blood, collected in connection with sensitization to the hapten diphenylcyclopropenone (DPC). The genes are TRBV27 and TRBJ2-7, with D maybe TRBD2 (5 bases). The CDR3 bases are TGTGCCAGCAGTTTGAGGGCGGGCCTCCCCTACGAGCAGTACTTC. This encodes CASSLRAGLPYEQYF.